The present TCR beta chain was sequenced within a study of response to subunit inactivated influenza vaccine. Notes on this clonotype: Its cognate antigen is unknown.

MiXCR, applied by TCRdb to the RT-PCR reads, yields one record per CDR3 protein. The profile covers 710,000 or so distinct CDR3 sequences, with around 16% appearing a single time and 11% taken by the ten largest. The V end was cut by 0 bases, the J end by 0 bases, with 17 bases between. This CDR3 region has 18 residues. Germline CDR1 SGDLS, CDR2 YYNGEE. Study-level findings and limits: The authors suggested that few new T cells are recruited per seasonal influenza vaccination.

The sequence came from a middle-aged man who received an inactivated influenza vaccine. The rearrangement joins TRBV9 to TRBJ2-3; D gene ambiguous. Sequenced material: PBMCs from blood, taken approximately 13 days after vaccination. DNA for the CDR3: TGTGCCAGCAGCGTAGAGGCCGATTTCGGCTCTAGCACAGATACGCAGTATTTT. Protein: CASSVEADFGSSTDTQYF.